This TCR beta chain was retrieved from a study of blood T cell repertoires in COVID-19 (TCRdb year 2020). The study in broad terms: Collaborator samples came from the United States, Italy and Spain and covered acute and convalescent phases of COVID-19. The material from the prospective study consisted of cDNA or gDNA derived from T cells, B-cell-depleted T cells, or PBMCs. Deeply sampled blood TCRbeta repertoires from subjects exposed to, actively infected with, or recovered from COVID-19 were included in the dataset. A freely available public database, intended as a resource for researchers studying the immune response to SARS-CoV-2, is where the repertoires were released. Samples were obtained from the ongoing ImmuneRACE study (first 160 participants) and from over a thousand subjects provided by 6 global collaborators. Nearly every sample came with metadata listing a de-identified subject ID, COVID-19 status, age in years and sex. Where HLA class I and class II types were available, the types were taken from metadata supplied by the sample provider, not from assay-based typing.

Enrolling through a virtual design, the prospective study's participants ranged in age from roughly 18 to 90 years and lived across 24 United States geographic areas. To assign participants to cohorts, the prospective study relied on clinical history that participants themselves reported in a screening survey and a study questionnaire. Recovered participants in ImmuneRACE Cohort 3 were defined as having two consecutive negative NP/OP PCR tests, clearance from a healthcare professional, or resolution of symptoms. Each participant in the prospective study had whole blood, serum and a nasopharyngeal or oropharyngeal swab collected by mobile phlebotomists. Over an approximately 2-month period, participants in the prospective study had the option of providing additional blood draws and questionnaires. Blood samples from the prospective study were shipped frozen or at room temperature prior to DNA extraction.

As regards this clone: Its antigen is not yet known. Within one base of it there is no much larger clone, and no base qualities were kept.

TCRbeta CDR3 regions were amplified from genomic DNA by means of the immunoSEQ Assay, a bias-controlled multiplex PCR. As for the authors' bioinformatics: Within the assay, amplification of reference gene primers was used to estimate how many nucleated cells each sample contained. To quantify the absolute abundance of each unique TCRbeta CDR3 rearrangement, sequence reads were collapsed and filtered. For each sample, productive Simpson clonality was calculated by taking the square root of Simpson's diversity index across productive rearrangements. The table comes from immuneACCESS by way of TCRdb, which keeps in-frame sequences with V and J called. Part of the clones is missing from these tables; in studies checked, under half for an unresolved V gene and the rest for unknown reasons. V and J calls and clone size come straight from that table; D and trimming were deduced from the DNA. For this sample the table gives 200,000 to 300,000 clones, of which around 89% were detected only once. The top ten clones comprise approximately 9% of the sample.

The paper as a whole reports these results and caveats: Clinical and demographic metadata were provided uncurated, with the amount varying by source and participant.

Trimming removed 3 bases from V and 5 bases from J; the gene matches leave 7 bases unexplained. The germline V gene sets CDR1 to ENHRY and CDR2 to SYGVKD. There are 15 amino acids in the CDR3, from cysteine to phenylalanine inclusive. Only the CDR3 region is kept as DNA, spanning 45 bases read in frame from base 1. The source material was PBMCs or T cells enriched from blood (not recorded which). The chain employs TRBV10-3 and TRBJ1-5, and TRBD1 aligns with 7 junction nucleotides. The sequence was obtained from a man in his forties or fifties who had recovered from COVID-19. The CDR3 reads CAISERDRAYQPQHF. The bases are TGTGCCATCAGTGAACGAGACAGGGCCTATCAGCCCCAGCATTTT.